This T cell receptor beta chain was retrieved from a study of Ad26.COV2.S vaccination and SARS-CoV-2 variants (dated by TCRdb to 2020 to 2022). Context from the whole study: Vaccine-arm donors came from COV1001, a multicentre, randomized, double-blind, placebo-controlled phase I-IIa trial of Ad26.COV2.S in healthy adults. Dosing of Ad26.COV2.S was intramuscular, at either 5x10^10 or 1x10^11 viral particles, delivered as one shot or as two shots spaced 56 days apart. Throughout the experiments and outcome assessment, investigators stayed blinded to trial group allocation. A total of approximately 30 samples were included in the TCR-sequenced set, comprising around 19 Ad26.COV2.S vaccine recipients, 5 placebo recipients and 8 SARS-CoV-2 convalescent individuals. TCRbeta repertoire sequencing served as the tool for gauging how specific and how broad the SARS-CoV-2-reactive T cell receptors were following Ad26.COV2.S vaccination. Trial participants were randomized into five groups of five: low-dose or high-dose Ad26.COV2.S given once or twice, or placebo on both occasions. What the research found in general, with its limitations: Ad26.COV2.S recipients had higher spike-specific TCR breadth than placebo recipients (P = 0.0014). After vaccination, spike-specific CD8+ and CD4+ T cell responses were reported to show substantial breadth. It was noted by the authors that total T cell responses may have been underestimated by the TCR breadth and depth analyses. Vaccine and placebo recipients had comparable non-spike TCR breadth, which fits with the vaccine containing only spike. The study lacked the statistical power to compare responses across vaccine doses or regimens.

The sample's treatment or condition label is to be understood as: around 19 received Ad26.COV2.S at low or high dose, single or two shots; about 5 received placebo; per-sample allocation not given. Repertoires of vaccine and placebo recipients were sequenced from samples collected on day 63 after the first injection. Between 29 July and 7 August 2020, Cohort 1b enrolled fewer than 30 adults aged 18-55 years at one site in Boston, USA. As a vaccine, Ad26.COV2.S was a replication-incompetent adenovirus type 26 vector that expressed a prefusion-stabilized SARS-CoV-2 spike protein derived from the original Wuhan strain. The immunoSEQ Assay was used to sequence TCRbeta CDR3 regions. After extraction, genomic DNA underwent amplification by bias-controlled multiplex PCR, followed by high-throughput sequencing. As for the authors' bioinformatics: To quantify the absolute abundance of every unique TCRbeta CDR3 region, sequences were collapsed and filtered. T cell fraction was estimated by normalizing TCRbeta template counts to usable DNA, which was measured by amplifying reference genes present in all nucleated cells. Repertoire TCRs were annotated as SARS-CoV-2-specific by exact matching of V gene, CDR3 amino acid sequence and J gene to a known reactive TCR set. The reference SARS-CoV-2 TCR set was derived from MIRA and filtered for enrichment in COVID-19-positive ImmuneCODE repertoires, a step that removed public or cross-reactive TCRs. Drawing on the MIRA antigens, annotated TCRs were analysed further at the level of specific ORF or position within ORF. Depth was the summed frequency of annotated unique rearrangements, while breadth was defined as annotated unique rearrangements over total unique productive rearrangements. Group comparisons of TCR breadth used two-sided Wilcoxon rank-sum tests. TCRdb took this table from immuneACCESS and kept in-frame rearrangements with V and J called. Such tables lack part of the clones; where checked against another copy, unresolved V genes explain under half of the gap, and the rest is unexplained. D and trimming come from the DNA, and the V and J calls and clone size come from that table. Counted in this sample were 200,000 to 250,000 clones; around 89% of them appeared once. Around 11% of the sample is held by the ten biggest clonotypes.

Reading from cysteine to phenylalanine, the CDR3 counts 17 amino acids. Only CDR3 DNA remains: 51 bases, in frame from the first base. V was cut back by 3 bases and J by 6 bases, leaving a gap of 21 bases between them. Looking up the germline V gene yields CDR1 SGDLS and CDR2 YYNGEE. Note on this clone: Its antigen is not yet known. No much larger clonotype is one base removed from it; base qualities were not supplied.

Sequenced here: peripheral blood, sampled in a trial of Ad26.COV2.S vaccine versus placebo. The V gene is TRBV9 and the J gene is TRBJ2-2; possibly the D gene is TRBD1, per 6 matching bases. The sequence was obtained from a person between 18 and 59 years old who received the Ad26.COV2.S COVID-19 vaccine or a placebo. CDR3 reads: CASSEPSLRGSPGELFF. In nucleotide form, the sequence is TGTGCCAGCAGCGAGCCCAGTTTGAGGGGGTCTCCCGGGGAGCTGTTTTTT.